The present entry profiles one T cell receptor beta chain with its context. The antigen remains undetermined. The sample belongs to a study of cytomegalovirus exposure and HLA in healthy donors. V gave up 0 bases and J gave up 7 bases, with 19 bases separating them. Germline V CDR1 and CDR2: SGHKS, YYEKEE (reference sequence). This CDR3 has 16 amino acids. Study-level points and caveats: By a later analysis, the bulk of CMV-associated TCR beta chains appeared HLA-restricted. It was approximately 150 TCR beta chains that were listed as cytomegalovirus-associated. Whilst most TCR sequences proved rare, a subset of public TCRs occurred across many donors.

PCR involved 60 Vbeta and 13 Jbeta primers. The assay was immunoSEQ multiplex PCR, and TCRdb's table has in-frame clones only and misses some. The data contain tens of thousands of clones, around 72% of them seen just once; the ten biggest clones take up approximately 14%. This clonotype was sampled from a male donor in good health and CMV-seropositive. The sequenced sample was PBMCs. The rearrangement links TRBV5-5 to TRBJ2-5; TRBD1 is a possible D gene (6 bases). The CDR3 sequence: CASSLDRLGAPGTQYF. The CDR3 coding sequence is TGTGCCAGCAGCTTGGATCGTCTGGGGGCCCCCGGGACCCAGTACTTC.